The T cell receptor beta chain described here comes from a study of cytomegalovirus exposure and HLA in healthy donors. The overall study: T cells numbering about 200 million yielded fewer than 140 million unique TCR beta sequences in an earlier analysis. Study-wide results and limits: With later analysis, a missense DCLRE1C variant became linked to TCR beta V- and J-gene trimming.

As for this clone: As yet, its antigen is unknown.

Looked up from germline, CDR1 is LNHDA and CDR2 is SQIVND (reference sequence). The CDR3 is 15 residues long. The V end was cut by 2 bases, the J end by 3 bases, with 13 bases between. The primer mix had 60 Vbeta and 13 Jbeta primers. Some clones are missing from TCRdb's copy, which holds only in-frame ones; the method was immunoSEQ multiplex PCR. The sample contains roughly 140,000 clones, roughly 75% of which appear only once. The clonotype was recovered from a female donor in good health and CMV-seronegative. The sequencing input was PBMCs. This chain uses TRBV19 with TRBJ1-2; D unresolved. The CDR3 is CASSIRPSRDYGYTF. The CDR3 nucleotides are TGTGCCAGTAGTATAAGGCCCTCCCGGGACTATGGCTACACCTTC.